This is a list of T cell receptor beta chains from one sample in a study of shared clonotypes between healthy human individuals. Clones were read by immunoSEQ multiplex PCR, and TCRdb kept only the in-frame ones, dropping some. The repertoire has 2 million to 3 million clones, around 90% of them found once; the top ten carry under 0.15%. The sequenced sample consisted of naive CD4+ T cells sorted from blood. The receptors stem from a young man in good health. The CDR3 runs from the conserved cysteine through the conserved F or W. Each record gives: clone size, D gene, J gene, V gene, CDR3 protein, CDR3 DNA. A D gene is named only where the DNA matches it firmly. Not all rows give a size; the values are once, few, many and, for expanded clones, a class.

>-|-|TRBJ1-4|TRBV11-2
CASTLAGLEGEKLFF
TGTGCCAGCACCCTCGCGGGCCTCGAGGGGGAAAAACTGTTTTTT
>-|TRBD1|TRBJ2-7|TRBV7-2
CASSAWTGGKKQYF
TGTGCCAGCAGCGCATGGACAGGGGGGAAAAAGCAGTACTTC
>-|TRBD2|TRBJ2-1|TRBV27
CASSSNRGGAMDEQFF
TGTGCCAGCAGTTCGAACCGCGGGGGGGCAATGGATGAGCAGTTCTTC
>-|-|TRBJ1-2|TRBV29-1
CSVELPKQGGYTF
TGCAGCGTTGAACTCCCCAAACAGGGTGGCTACACCTTC
>-|TRBD2|TRBJ2-1|TRBV7-9
CASSPGGLAGAHNEQFF
TGTGCCAGCAGCCCGGGGGGACTAGCGGGGGCCCACAATGAGCAGTTCTTC
>-|-|TRBJ2-3|TRBV5-4
CASSTTSTDTQYF
TGTGCCAGCAGCACAACAAGCACAGATACGCAGTATTTT
>-|-|TRBJ2-3|TRBV7-2
CASSLRRGRTDTQYF
TGTGCCAGCAGCTTAAGGAGGGGGCGCACAGATACGCAGTATTTT
>once|-|TRBJ1-2|TRBV30
CAWSVQRTGGRYTF
TGTGCCTGGAGTGTACAAAGAACAGGCGGCCGCTACACCTTC
>once|-|TRBJ2-7|TRBV18
CASSPSRVVGTYEQYF
TGTGCCAGCTCACCTTCTAGGGTTGTTGGGACCTACGAGCAGTACTTC
>-|-|TRBJ1-6|TRBV5-4
CASSLESRNSPLHF
TGTGCCAGCAGCTTGGAGTCTAGGAATTCACCCCTCCACTTT
>once|TRBD2|TRBJ2-1|TRBV19
CASKGRSGSAYNEQFF
TGTGCCAGTAAGGGGCGTAGCGGGAGTGCCTACAATGAGCAGTTCTTC
>-|TRBD1|TRBJ1-1|TRBV10-3
CAISAGGNTEAFF
TGTGCCATCAGTGCAGGGGGCAACACTGAAGCTTTCTTT
>-|-|TRBJ2-7|TRBV6-5
CASSFSGVSPYEQYF
TGTGCCAGCAGTTTCTCAGGGGTTTCCCCCTACGAGCAGTACTTC
>-|-|TRBJ2-2|TRBV28
CASRGPTGELFF
TGTGCCAGCAGGGGGCCCACCGGGGAGCTGTTTTTT
>-|-|TRBJ1-5|TRBV2
CASGRDRNQPQHF
TGTGCCAGCGGACGGGATAGGAATCAGCCCCAGCATTTT
>-|-|TRBJ2-1|TRBV20-1
CSASGPTEQFF
TGCAGTGCTAGTGGGCCTACCGAGCAGTTCTTC
>-|TRBD1|TRBJ1-5|TRBV5-5
CASSSSPGGQPQHF
TGTGCCAGCAGCTCCTCGCCAGGGGGACAGCCCCAGCATTTT
>-|-|TRBJ1-2|TRBV7-2
CASSSQSGPVGYGYTF
TGTGCCAGCAGCTCCCAAAGTGGGCCTGTAGGCTATGGCTACACCTTC
>-|-|TRBJ1-2|TRBV6-1
CASSVGTNYGYTF
TGTGCCAGCAGTGTCGGGACAAACTATGGCTACACCTTC
>-|-|TRBJ1-5|TRBV6-5
CASSLTQYSNQPQHF
TGTGCCAGCAGCCTAACTCAGTATAGCAATCAGCCCCAGCATTTT
>-|-|TRBJ2-3|TRBV30
CAWAFSGTSTDTQYF
TGTGCCTGGGCGTTTAGCGGAACAAGCACAGATACGCAGTATTTT
>once|-|TRBJ1-2|TRBV6-1
CASSEGWQGYGYTF
TGTGCCAGCAGTGAAGGTTGGCAGGGCTATGGCTACACCTTC
>-|-|TRBJ2-1|TRBV6-1
CASSEGHEQFF
TGTGCCAGCAGTGAAGGCCATGAGCAGTTCTTC
>-|-|TRBJ2-2|TRBV5-4
CASSFRPDTGELFF
TGTGCCAGCAGCTTCCGTCCGGACACCGGGGAGCTGTTTTTT
>-|-|TRBJ1-2|TRBV6-5
CASSYFASGGYGYTF
TGTGCCAGCAGTTACTTTGCATCTGGAGGTTATGGCTACACCTTC
>-|-|TRBJ1-1|TRBV6-1
CASSAGFFDNTEAFF
TGTGCCAGCAGTGCAGGGTTTTTCGATAACACTGAAGCTTTCTTT
>-|-|TRBJ2-7|TRBV5-5
CASSLGTFSYEQYF
TGTGCCAGCAGCTTGGGGACATTTTCCTACGAGCAGTACTTC
>once|-|TRBJ2-1|TRBV5-1
CASSLEGDPFTYNEQFF
TGCGCCAGCAGCTTGGAAGGGGACCCATTCACTTACAATGAGCAGTTCTTC
>once|-|TRBJ2-3|TRBV5-1
CASSLLPSSTQYF
TGCGCCAGCAGCTTGTTGCCATCAAGTACGCAGTATTTT
>-|TRBD1|TRBJ1-5|TRBV19
CASSGAGGNQPQHF
TGTGCCAGTAGTGGGGCAGGGGGAAATCAGCCCCAGCATTTT
>-|TRBD2|TRBJ2-1|TRBV2
CASATGLGYEQFF
TGTGCCAGTGCGACCGGACTAGGCTATGAGCAGTTCTTC
>-|TRBD2|TRBJ2-1|TRBV11-2
CASSRTSGSNEQFF
TGTGCCAGCAGCCGGACTAGCGGGAGTAATGAGCAGTTCTTC
>-|-|TRBJ1-2|TRBV27
CASSFRDMLGYTF
TGTGCCAGCAGTTTTCGGGATATGCTTGGCTACACCTTC
>-|TRBD1|TRBJ1-4|TRBV9
CASSVGTGTGATNEKLFF
TGTGCCAGCAGCGTAGGTACCGGGACAGGGGCAACTAATGAAAAACTGTTTTTT
>-|-|TRBJ2-5|TRBV5-1
CASSVGTYQETQYF
TGCGCCAGCAGCGTAGGGACATACCAAGAGACCCAGTACTTC
>-|TRBD2|TRBJ2-1|TRBV4-3
CASSQETSGRSYNEQFF
TGCGCCAGCAGCCAAGAAACTAGCGGGAGATCCTACAATGAGCAGTTCTTC
>-|-|TRBJ2-1|TRBV10-1
CASSVALHRDEQFF
TGCGCCAGCAGTGTTGCCTTACATCGGGACGAGCAGTTCTTC
>-|-|TRBJ2-7|TRBV19
CASSIDPGGEQYF
TGTGCCAGTAGTATAGACCCAGGCGGCGAGCAGTACTTC
>-|-|TRBJ1-4|TRBV10-3
CAISEDFTNEKLFF
TGTGCCATCAGTGAGGATTTCACTAATGAAAAACTGTTTTTT
>-|-|TRBJ2-1|TRBV2
CASSLAGASSYNEQFF
TGTGCCAGCTCTCTCGCGGGGGCAAGCTCCTACAATGAGCAGTTCTTC
>-|-|TRBJ1-6|TRBV29-1
CIPGPPYNSPLHF
TGCATCCCGGGTCCGCCGTATAATTCACCCCTCCACTTT
>-|TRBD2|TRBJ2-1|TRBV29-1
CSVDSGTSVDEQFF
TGCAGCGTTGATTCCGGGACTAGCGTCGATGAGCAGTTCTTC
>-|-|TRBJ2-7|TRBV6-5
CASSYSGSPYEQYF
TGTGCCAGCAGTTACTCAGGCAGTCCCTACGAGCAGTACTTC
>-|-|TRBJ2-7|TRBV10-3
CAISDLRAGRQNEQYF
TGTGCCATCAGTGACCTTCGCGCAGGGAGGCAGAACGAGCAGTACTTC